This T cell receptor (beta chain) was identified in a study of CD8 T cells in Susac syndrome. Reverse transcription of roughly 0.5 to 1 ug RNA was carried out with random hexamers. The TCR beta CDR3 was amplified by immunoSEQ multiplex PCR across 54 Vbeta, 13 Jbeta. TCRdb called the immunoSEQ multiplex PCR reads again in MiXCR, with one record for every CDR3 protein. The sample consists of about 300,000 distinct CDR3 sequences, about 91% of them appearing once. Germline CDR1 reads LGHNA; CDR2 reads YNFKEQ. The CDR3 has 16 residues. Trimming left V 4 bases short and J 0 bases short, with 14 bases between.

Material for sequencing was CD8+ T cells from PBMCs. The TCR comes from a human donor with multiple sclerosis. The V and J genes are TRBV4-2 and TRBJ2-3; D not resolved. The CDR3 reads CASSLQMAASTDTQYF. CDR3 bases: TGTGCCAGCAGCCTCCAGATGGCCGCTAGCACAGATACGCAGTATTTT.